These T cell receptor beta chains were read from a single sample in a study of blood T cells in healthy people across ages. Using its own MiXCR run on the 5' RACE reads, TCRdb lists one record per CDR3 protein. In the table there are about 1.4 million distinct CDR3 sequences, roughly 60% of which are singletons. Sequencing was done on a sample of blood. Receptors originate from a man between 18 and 35 years old in good health. The CDR3 runs from the conserved cysteine through the conserved F or W. Each record gives: clone size, J gene, V gene, CDR3 length, D gene, CDR3 protein, CDR3 DNA. A D gene is named only where the DNA matches it firmly. Clone size is stated in some rows and not others, as once, few, many or a class when expanded.

clone size: NA; J gene: TRBJ1-1; V gene: TRBV5-6; CDR3 length: 17; D gene: NA; CDR3 protein: CASSFGPQGAMNTEAFF; CDR3 DNA: TGTGCCAGCAGCTTCGGCCCCCAGGGCGCAATGAACACTGAAGCTTTCTTT
clone size: NA; J gene: TRBJ2-5; V gene: TRBV15; CDR3 length: 11; D gene: NA; CDR3 protein: CATSSQETQYF; CDR3 DNA: TGTGCCACCAGCAGCCAAGAGACCCAGTACTTC
clone size: NA; J gene: TRBJ2-1; V gene: TRBV29-1; CDR3 length: 14; D gene: TRBD2; CDR3 protein: CSVLGLAGQETQFF; CDR3 DNA: TGCAGCGTCTTGGGACTAGCGGGGCAAGAGACCCAGTTCTTC
clone size: NA; J gene: TRBJ2-4; V gene: TRBV7-9; CDR3 length: 13; D gene: NA; CDR3 protein: CASSLDGANIQYF; CDR3 DNA: TGTGCCAGCAGCTTAGACGGGGCGAACATTCAGTACTTC
clone size: NA; J gene: TRBJ2-1; V gene: TRBV20-1; CDR3 length: 15; D gene: TRBD2; CDR3 protein: CSASALAGVSNGQFF; CDR3 DNA: TGCAGTGCTAGTGCCCTAGCGGGAGTTTCCAATGGGCAGTTCTTC
clone size: NA; J gene: TRBJ2-1; V gene: TRBV20-1; CDR3 length: 17; D gene: TRBD2; CDR3 protein: CSARGSSSGRTYNEQFF; CDR3 DNA: TGCAGTGCTAGAGGGTCCTCTAGCGGGAGGACATACAATGAGCAGTTCTTC
clone size: once; J gene: TRBJ1-1; V gene: TRBV12-3/TRBV12-4; CDR3 length: 15; D gene: NA; CDR3 protein: CASRTRDLRDTEAFF; CDR3 DNA: TGTGCCAGCAGAACCCGGGACCTGAGGGACACTGAAGCTTTCTTT
clone size: few; J gene: TRBJ1-5; V gene: TRBV27; CDR3 length: 14; D gene: NA; CDR3 protein: CASSLSNSNQPQHF; CDR3 DNA: TGTGCCAGCAGTTTGTCCAATAGCAATCAGCCCCAGCATTTT
clone size: NA; J gene: TRBJ2-2; V gene: TRBV5-1; CDR3 length: 14; D gene: NA; CDR3 protein: CASSLTIDTGELFF; CDR3 DNA: TGCGCCAGCAGCTTAACTATCGACACCGGGGAGCTGTTTTTT
clone size: NA; J gene: TRBJ2-3; V gene: TRBV27; CDR3 length: 15; D gene: TRBD2; CDR3 protein: CASWRAAGGADTQYF; CDR3 DNA: TGTGCCAGCTGGCGGGCCGCGGGGGGGGCAGATACGCAGTATTTT
clone size: NA; J gene: TRBJ1-4; V gene: TRBV11-3; CDR3 length: 15; D gene: TRBD1; CDR3 protein: CASSPSEGASEKLFF; CDR3 DNA: TGTGCCAGCAGCCCTTCGGAGGGGGCTAGCGAAAAACTGTTTTTT
clone size: few; J gene: TRBJ2-3; V gene: TRBV7-2; CDR3 length: 17; D gene: TRBD2; CDR3 protein: CASSVRTSGGASDTQYF; CDR3 DNA: TGTGCCAGCAGCGTCCGGACTAGCGGGGGGGCCTCAGATACGCAGTATTTT
clone size: NA; J gene: TRBJ2-7; V gene: TRBV3-1; CDR3 length: 16; D gene: NA; CDR3 protein: CASSQDSAPFFYEQYF; CDR3 DNA: TGTGCCAGCAGCCAAGATTCTGCTCCCTTTTTCTACGAGCAGTACTTC
clone size: NA; J gene: TRBJ1-1; V gene: TRBV28; CDR3 length: 14; D gene: NA; CDR3 protein: CASSLRGEATEAFF; CDR3 DNA: TGTGCCAGCAGTTTAAGAGGGGAGGCCACTGAAGCTTTCTTT
clone size: NA; J gene: TRBJ2-7; V gene: TRBV20-1; CDR3 length: 13; D gene: NA; CDR3 protein: CSAPSVPRDEQYF; CDR3 DNA: TGCAGTGCCCCCTCCGTCCCCAGGGACGAGCAGTACTTC
clone size: NA; J gene: TRBJ1-2; V gene: TRBV12-3/TRBV12-4; CDR3 length: 11; D gene: NA; CDR3 protein: CASSSPWGYTF; CDR3 DNA: TGTGCCAGCAGTTCCCCCTGGGGCTACACCTTC
clone size: NA; J gene: TRBJ2-7; V gene: TRBV20-1; CDR3 length: 16; D gene: NA; CDR3 protein: CSANDGLTSFSYEQYF; CDR3 DNA: TGCAGTGCTAATGATGGCCTTACCTCTTTTTCCTACGAGCAGTACTTC
clone size: NA; J gene: TRBJ2-7; V gene: TRBV10-3; CDR3 length: 13; D gene: NA; CDR3 protein: CAITDNLAYEQYF; CDR3 DNA: TGTGCCATCACGGACAACCTAGCCTACGAGCAGTACTTC
clone size: NA; J gene: TRBJ2-3; V gene: TRBV4-3; CDR3 length: 18; D gene: TRBD2; CDR3 protein: CASSQDLSGGGNTDTQYF; CDR3 DNA: TGCGCCAGCAGCCAAGATCTCTCTGGCGGGGGGAACACAGATACGCAGTATTTT
clone size: once; J gene: TRBJ2-4; V gene: TRBV20-1; CDR3 length: 16; D gene: TRBD2; CDR3 protein: CSARYLAGDGKNIQYF; CDR3 DNA: TGCAGTGCTAGATACCTAGCGGGGGATGGCAAAAACATTCAGTACTTC
clone size: few; J gene: TRBJ2-5; V gene: TRBV5-6; CDR3 length: 15; D gene: NA; CDR3 protein: CASSLVRGFKETQYF; CDR3 DNA: TGTGCCAGCAGCTTGGTTCGGGGGTTCAAAGAGACCCAGTACTTC
clone size: NA; J gene: TRBJ2-1; V gene: TRBV2; CDR3 length: 15; D gene: TRBD2; CDR3 protein: CATGEAGAAYNEQFF; CDR3 DNA: TGTGCCACGGGGGAAGCGGGAGCAGCCTACAATGAGCAGTTCTTC
clone size: NA; J gene: TRBJ2-1; V gene: TRBV7-6; CDR3 length: 14; D gene: NA; CDR3 protein: CASSHAGTGNEQFF; CDR3 DNA: TGTGCCAGCAGCCACGCCGGGACCGGCAATGAGCAGTTCTTC
clone size: NA; J gene: TRBJ2-1; V gene: TRBV4-2; CDR3 length: 15; D gene: TRBD1; CDR3 protein: CASSHGTGSRVEQFF; CDR3 DNA: TGTGCCAGCAGCCACGGGACAGGGAGTCGGGTTGAGCAGTTCTTC
clone size: NA; J gene: TRBJ2-7; V gene: TRBV27; CDR3 length: 15; D gene: NA; CDR3 protein: CASSLNGGRSYEQYF; CDR3 DNA: TGTGCCAGCAGTTTAAATGGGGGGCGCTCCTACGAGCAGTACTTC
clone size: NA; J gene: TRBJ2-5; V gene: TRBV4-2; CDR3 length: 14; D gene: NA; CDR3 protein: CASSQSTTQETQYF; CDR3 DNA: TGTGCCAGCAGCCAGTCCACGACCCAAGAGACCCAGTACTTC
clone size: many; J gene: TRBJ2-3; V gene: TRBV6-2/TRBV6-3; CDR3 length: 13; D gene: NA; CDR3 protein: CASSSWGTDTQYF; CDR3 DNA: TGTGCCAGCAGTTCCTGGGGAACAGATACGCAGTATTTT
clone size: NA; J gene: TRBJ1-2; V gene: TRBV20-1; CDR3 length: 16; D gene: NA; CDR3 protein: CSARDGGQGPVYGYTF; CDR3 DNA: TGCAGTGCTAGAGATGGGGGACAAGGGCCCGTCTATGGCTACACCTTC
clone size: NA; J gene: TRBJ1-3; V gene: TRBV7-9; CDR3 length: 18; D gene: NA; CDR3 protein: CASSRRGGLLRSGNTIYF; CDR3 DNA: TGTGCCAGCAGCCGACGTGGGGGGCTCCTACGGTCTGGAAACACCATATATTTT
clone size: NA; J gene: TRBJ2-7; V gene: TRBV4-1; CDR3 length: 16; D gene: NA; CDR3 protein: CASSPFSGTSSYEQYF; CDR3 DNA: TGCGCCAGCAGCCCGTTCTCCGGGACTTCGTCCTACGAGCAGTACTTC
clone size: NA; J gene: TRBJ2-3; V gene: TRBV20-1; CDR3 length: 15; D gene: TRBD1; CDR3 protein: CSARGTGVYTDTQYF; CDR3 DNA: TGCAGTGCTAGGGGGACAGGCGTCTACACAGATACGCAGTATTTT
clone size: few; J gene: TRBJ2-5; V gene: TRBV11-2; CDR3 length: 11; D gene: NA; CDR3 protein: CASSEGPPQYF; CDR3 DNA: TGTGCCAGCAGCGAAGGGCCACCTCAGTACTTC
clone size: NA; J gene: TRBJ2-7; V gene: TRBV28; CDR3 length: 16; D gene: TRBD1; CDR3 protein: CASSYPGQIFSYEQYF; CDR3 DNA: TGTGCCAGCAGTTACCCGGGACAGATATTCTCCTACGAGCAGTACTTC
clone size: NA; J gene: TRBJ2-4; V gene: TRBV29-1; CDR3 length: 14; D gene: NA; CDR3 protein: CSVDEGTSKTIQYF; CDR3 DNA: TGCAGCGTTGATGAGGGCACCTCCAAAACCATTCAGTACTTC
clone size: few; J gene: TRBJ2-1; V gene: TRBV29-1; CDR3 length: 11; D gene: NA; CDR3 protein: CSVYRERAQFF; CDR3 DNA: TGCAGCGTTTACCGGGAGAGGGCTCAGTTCTTC
clone size: few; J gene: TRBJ2-7; V gene: TRBV29-1; CDR3 length: 13; D gene: NA; CDR3 protein: CSVEGPGNYEQYF; CDR3 DNA: TGCAGCGTTGAGGGCCCAGGGAACTACGAGCAGTACTTC
clone size: few; J gene: TRBJ2-7; V gene: TRBV28; CDR3 length: 14; D gene: TRBD1; CDR3 protein: CASRPGTGHDEQYF; CDR3 DNA: TGTGCCAGCAGACCTGGGACAGGGCACGACGAGCAGTACTTC
clone size: NA; J gene: TRBJ2-7; V gene: TRBV20-1; CDR3 length: 14; D gene: NA; CDR3 protein: CSARDLEQAYEQYF; CDR3 DNA: TGCAGTGCTAGAGACTTGGAGCAGGCTTACGAGCAGTACTTC
clone size: NA; J gene: TRBJ2-3; V gene: TRBV29-1; CDR3 length: 13; D gene: NA; CDR3 protein: CSVEVASTDTQYF; CDR3 DNA: TGCAGCGTTGAGGTTGCGTCCACAGATACGCAGTATTTT
clone size: few; J gene: TRBJ1-1; V gene: TRBV5-1; CDR3 length: 13; D gene: NA; CDR3 protein: CASNVEVNTEAFF; CDR3 DNA: TGCGCCAGCAATGTGGAGGTGAACACTGAAGCTTTCTTT
clone size: NA; J gene: TRBJ2-2; V gene: TRBV7-9; CDR3 length: 17; D gene: TRBD2; CDR3 protein: CASSLTSGRPSTGELFF; CDR3 DNA: TGTGCCAGCAGCTTAACTAGCGGGAGACCGAGCACTGGGGAGCTGTTTTTT
clone size: NA; J gene: TRBJ2-1; V gene: TRBV7-2; CDR3 length: 14; D gene: TRBD2; CDR3 protein: CASYWTSGWGEQFF; CDR3 DNA: TGTGCCAGCTACTGGACTAGCGGGTGGGGGGAGCAGTTCTTC
clone size: NA; J gene: TRBJ2-3; V gene: TRBV4-1; CDR3 length: 19; D gene: TRBD1; CDR3 protein: CASSHPGTGGLRTTDTQYF; CDR3 DNA: TGCGCCAGCAGCCACCCAGGGACAGGGGGCCTCAGAACCACAGATACGCAGTATTTT
clone size: NA; J gene: TRBJ2-6; V gene: TRBV28; CDR3 length: 16; D gene: NA; CDR3 protein: CASSFSGTTGANVLTF; CDR3 DNA: TGTGCCAGTAGTTTTTCCGGGACCACTGGGGCCAACGTCCTGACTTTC
clone size: NA; J gene: TRBJ1-6; V gene: TRBV4-1; CDR3 length: 14; D gene: TRBD1; CDR3 protein: CASKGQGDSSPLHF; CDR3 DNA: TGCGCCAGCAAAGGACAGGGGGATTCGTCACCCCTCCACTTT
clone size: NA; J gene: TRBJ2-7; V gene: TRBV14; CDR3 length: 15; D gene: TRBD2; CDR3 protein: CASSQRAGAPYEQYF; CDR3 DNA: TGTGCCAGCAGCCAACGAGCGGGAGCCCCCTACGAGCAGTACTTC
clone size: few; J gene: TRBJ1-6; V gene: TRBV20-1; CDR3 length: 13; D gene: NA; CDR3 protein: CSAKVGGDSPLHF; CDR3 DNA: TGCAGTGCTAAGGTTGGGGGGGATTCACCCCTCCACTTT
clone size: once; J gene: TRBJ1-2; V gene: TRBV29-1; CDR3 length: 13; D gene: NA; CDR3 protein: CSVEDSGNYGYTF; CDR3 DNA: TGCAGCGTTGAAGATAGCGGAAACTATGGCTACACCTTC
clone size: NA; J gene: TRBJ1-1; V gene: TRBV27; CDR3 length: 15; D gene: NA; CDR3 protein: CASSPRDLFSTEAFF; CDR3 DNA: TGTGCCAGCAGTCCCCGGGACCTCTTCTCCACTGAAGCTTTCTTT
clone size: once; J gene: TRBJ2-6; V gene: TRBV3-1; CDR3 length: 18; D gene: NA; CDR3 protein: CASSQPTAGMFGANVLTF; CDR3 DNA: TGTGCCAGCAGCCAACCCACGGCAGGGATGTTTGGGGCCAACGTCCTGACTTTC
clone size: NA; J gene: TRBJ1-1; V gene: TRBV24-1; CDR3 length: 12; D gene: TRBD1; CDR3 protein: CATSDGTAEAFF; CDR3 DNA: TGTGCCACCAGTGATGGGACAGCTGAAGCTTTCTTT
clone size: few; J gene: TRBJ1-2; V gene: TRBV12-3/TRBV12-4; CDR3 length: 11; D gene: NA; CDR3 protein: CASRMLGGYTF; CDR3 DNA: TGTGCCAGCAGAATGTTGGGTGGCTACACCTTC
clone size: NA; J gene: TRBJ2-1; V gene: TRBV3-1; CDR3 length: 16; D gene: NA; CDR3 protein: CASRGRDGSSYNEQFF; CDR3 DNA: TGTGCCAGCAGGGGTAGGGACGGTAGCTCCTACAATGAGCAGTTCTTC